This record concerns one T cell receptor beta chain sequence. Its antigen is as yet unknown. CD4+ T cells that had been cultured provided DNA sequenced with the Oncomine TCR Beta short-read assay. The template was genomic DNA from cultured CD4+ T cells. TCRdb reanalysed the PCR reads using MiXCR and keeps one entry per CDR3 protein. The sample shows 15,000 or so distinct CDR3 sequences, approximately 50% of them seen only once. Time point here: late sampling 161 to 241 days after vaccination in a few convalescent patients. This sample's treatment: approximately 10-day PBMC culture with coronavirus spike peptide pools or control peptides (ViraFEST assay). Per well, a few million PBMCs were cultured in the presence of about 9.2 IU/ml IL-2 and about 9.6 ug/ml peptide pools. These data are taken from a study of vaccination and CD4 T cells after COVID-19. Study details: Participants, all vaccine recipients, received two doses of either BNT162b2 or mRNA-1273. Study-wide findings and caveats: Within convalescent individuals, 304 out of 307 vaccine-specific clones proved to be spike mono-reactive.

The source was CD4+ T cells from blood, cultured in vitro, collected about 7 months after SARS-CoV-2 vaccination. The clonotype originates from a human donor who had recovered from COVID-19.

The CDR3 DNA follows: TGCAGTGCTAGAGATCCCCGAGGGGGCTACGAGCAGTACTTC. This codes for CSARDPRGGYEQYF. The chain is built from TRBV20-1 and TRBJ2-7; TRBD1 is a possible D gene (6 bases). V was shortened by 0 bases and J by 3 bases, with 12 bases between the two germline ends. The CDR3 runs 14 residues. Germline-derived CDR1 and CDR2 are DFQATT and SNEGSKA (reference sequence).